These T cell receptor beta chains were read from a single sample in a study of blood T cell repertoires in COVID-19. The data were produced by immunoSEQ multiplex PCR, yet TCRdb's version contains in-frame clones alone and is incomplete. The sample contains 250,000 to 300,000 clones, about 87% of which appear only once. Sequences were obtained from peripheral blood. Receptors were obtained from a woman between 40 and 50 years old with acute or convalescent COVID-19. CDR3s include the opening cysteine and the closing phenylalanine or tryptophan. The D gene is left open where the match is weak. The size entry is marked missing in some rows and otherwise reads once, few, many or a size class.

16,TRBJ2-1,NA,NA,TRBV11-2,TGTGCCAGCAGCTTATATGTCGGGAGCTCCTACAATGAGCAGTTCTTC,CASSLYVGSSYNEQFF
12,TRBJ1-1,NA,NA,TRBV6-5,TGTGCCAGCAGCGCGGACTGGGTTGAAGCTTTCTTT,CASSADWVEAFF
15,TRBJ2-3,NA,NA,TRBV9,TGTGCCAGCATACCACTTTTATCTAGCACAGATACGCAGTATTTT,CASIPLLSSTDTQYF
13,TRBJ1-1,NA,NA,TRBV5-6,TGTGCCAGCAGACATATCTTGAACACTGAAGCTTTCTTT,CASRHILNTEAFF
14,TRBJ1-4,NA,NA,TRBV2,TGTGCCAGCACTGGAGTGGCGGCTAATGAAAAACTGTTTTTT,CASTGVAANEKLFF
16,TRBJ2-1,TRBD2,NA,TRBV3-1/TRBV3-2,TGTGCCAGCAGCCAGACCGGGACTAGCGGGGGGTCGAAGCAGTTCTTC,CASSQTGTSGGSKQFF
13,TRBJ1-1,NA,NA,TRBV2,TGTGCCAGCAGTGTCCGGGGAGATACTGAAGCTTTCTTT,CASSVRGDTEAFF
18,TRBJ2-3,TRBD1,many,TRBV6-6,TGTGCCAGCAGTCCAAAACGGGACAGGATATTGGACAGGGCGGCGCAGTATTTT,CASSPKRDRILDRAAQYF
15,TRBJ1-2,TRBD1,NA,TRBV13,TGTGCCAGCAGAAAACCAGGGGGTCCGAACAATGGCTACACCTTC,CASRKPGGPNNGYTF
14,TRBJ1-1,NA,NA,TRBV7-3,TGTGCCAGCAGCCTACAGGCTTCGAACACTGAAGCTTTCTTT,CASSLQASNTEAFF
14,TRBJ2-5,NA,NA,TRBV5-1,TGCGCCAGCAGCTTAACGCGGGTCGAAGAGACCCAGTACTTC,CASSLTRVEETQYF
16,TRBJ2-1,NA,NA,TRBV6-4,TGTGCCAGCAGTGACACCGCAGGGGAGGGGTACAATGAGCAGTTCTTC,CASSDTAGEGYNEQFF
14,TRBJ1-2,TRBD1,NA,TRBV5-1,TGCGCCAGCAGCGAGGGGGACAGCCTGGGGGGCTACACCTTC,CASSEGDSLGGYTF
16,TRBJ1-3,NA,NA,TRBV19,TGTGCCAGTAGCGCCCAAGCGGCAGGGGAATACAACACCATATATTTT,CASSAQAAGEYNTIYF
14,TRBJ1-1,NA,NA,TRBV30,TGTGCCTGGAGCGCCCTTGCTGGGCAGGCTGAAGCTTTCTTT,CAWSALAGQAEAFF
15,TRBJ2-5,NA,NA,TRBV15,TGTGCCACCAGCAGGCAATTAGGGGTTTTAGAGACCCAGTACTTC,CATSRQLGVLETQYF
11,TRBJ1-1,NA,NA,TRBV6-5,TGTGCCAGCAGCCGTGACACTGAAGCTTTCTTT,CASSRDTEAFF
15,TRBJ1-5,TRBD1,NA,TRBV18,TGTGCCAGCTCACCTTACAACAGGGGCCATCAGCCCCAGCATTTT,CASSPYNRGHQPQHF
14,TRBJ1-5,NA,NA,TRBV24-1,TGTGCCACCAGTGACGAACAGAACAATCAGCCCCAGCATTTT,CATSDEQNNQPQHF
12,TRBJ2-1,NA,NA,TRBV4-2,TGTGCCAGCAGCCAAACTACCGGCGAGCAGTTCTTC,CASSQTTGEQFF
14,TRBJ2-5,NA,NA,TRBV6-1,TGTGCCAGCAGTGAAGAGCCCTTCCAAGAGACCCAGTACTTC,CASSEEPFQETQYF
12,TRBJ1-2,NA,NA,TRBV6-5,TGTGCCAGCAGTCCAGGGGACTATGGCTACACCTTC,CASSPGDYGYTF
14,TRBJ2-3,TRBD1,NA,TRBV6-5,TGTGCCAGCAGTCCGGGACAGAGCACAGATACGCAGTATTTT,CASSPGQSTDTQYF
17,TRBJ1-6,TRBD1,NA,TRBV4-1,TGCGCCAGTGGAGGACAGGGGGTAACTTCCTATAATTCACCCCTCCACTTT,CASGGQGVTSYNSPLHF
15,TRBJ1-6,NA,NA,TRBV19,TGTGCCAGTAGTATTGGACAGTTCGGGATAGGGCCCCTCCACTTT,CASSIGQFGIGPLHF
13,TRBJ1-5,NA,NA,TRBV5-1,TGCGCCAGCAGCCCGGAGTCCAATCAGCCCCAGCATTTT,CASSPESNQPQHF
13,TRBJ2-1,NA,NA,TRBV5-6,TGTGCCAGCAGCTTGGGCAGGGGCGATGAGCAGTTCTTC,CASSLGRGDEQFF
15,TRBJ1-4,TRBD1,NA,TRBV5-1,TGCGCCAGCAGCGAGGGTGCAGGGGGAAATGAAAAACTGTTTTTT,CASSEGAGGNEKLFF
15,TRBJ2-3,NA,NA,TRBV24-1,TGTGCCACCAGTGAAACTGACAGGAACACAGATACGCAGTATTTT,CATSETDRNTDTQYF